Each of the 29 T cell receptor beta chains below was sequenced from the same sample in a study of glioma-infiltrating T cells. Amplification of TCR alpha and beta CDR3 regions from RNA used iRepertoire nested multiplex PCR. TCRdb re-derived calls from the multiplex PCR reads in MiXCR, one entry per CDR3 protein. The sample includes some 93,000 distinct CDR3 sequences, about 40% of them seen just once. Sequencing was performed on glioma tissue, nonneoplastic brain tissue, or PBMCs (not recorded which). Receptor source: a human donor with low-grade glioma or glioblastoma, undergoing nonglioma brain surgery, or in good health (not recorded which).

This clonotype was observed many times. The rearrangement joins TRBV19 to TRBJ1-1; unclear D gene. The germline CDR1 and CDR2 sequences are LNHDA and SQIVND (reference sequence). CDR3 size: 13 residues. The V gene lost 9 bases and the J gene lost 6 bases, with 17 bases spanning the gap. The CDR3 loop is CASLQPKISEAFF. The CDR3 bases are TGTGCCAGCCTCCAGCCTAAGATATCTGAAGCTTTCTTT.

This clonotype occurred many times. The CDR3: CASSVDRAAGNTIYF. CDR3 coding DNA: TGTGCCAGCAGTGTGGACAGGGCAGCTGGAAACACCATATATTTT. The chain has TRBV12-3 or TRBV12-4 and TRBJ1-3; 8 bases align to TRBD1. With 5 bases clipped from V and 2 bases from J, the junction kept 5 bases outside the gene matches. The CDR3 covers 15 residues.

About this clonotype itself: This may arise from a read error, as a much more abundant clone is one base away. The chain carries TRBV18 and TRBJ2-7; D call uncertain. This CDR3 has 13 amino acids. CDR1 KGHSH and CDR2 LQKENI come from the germline V gene. The CDR3 sequence: CAGSPGIPYEQYF. In nucleotides, the CDR3 is TGTGCCGGCTCACCTGGGATCCCCTACGAGCAGTACTTC.

As regards this clonotype: A read error may produce the germline difference seen at one junction end. This sequence joins TRBV5-5 and TRBJ1-2, with D tentatively TRBD1 (5 bases). CDR1 and CDR2 (germline): SGHKS, YYEKEE (reference sequence). The CDR3 is made up of 14 amino acids. CDR3 DNA: TGTGCCAGCAGCGCAGGGTCTGGTCCTTATGGCTACGCCTTC. The encoded protein is CASSAGSGPYGYAF.

Ten or more counts support this clonotype. The chain employs TRBV12-3 or TRBV12-4 and TRBJ2-2, with 10 bases matching TRBD2. V was pared by 5 bases and J by 8 bases, with 11 bases of the junction left unmatched. This CDR3 is built from 16 residues. DNA for the CDR3: TGTGCCAGCAGTCTAAGCGGGAGGGGTCGGAGAGGGGAGCTGTTTTTT. Encoded protein: CASSLSGRGRRGELFF.

The sample holds many counts of this clonotype. The CDR3 DNA is TGCAGCGCCAGGGAGGGGGCTCCAGATACGCAGTATTTT. Encoded protein: CSAREGAPDTQYF. V and J are TRBV20-1 and TRBJ2-3; the D call may be TRBD1 or TRBD2 (7 bases each). This CDR3 is 13 amino acids long. Germline loops: CDR1 DFQATT, CDR2 SNEGSKA (reference sequence).

Ten or more counts support this clonotype. The chain recombines TRBV19 with TRBJ2-7; 9 bases line up with TRBD2. Trimming at V came to 1 base and at J to 3 bases, leaving 4 bases not matched to a gene. CDR3 size: 15 residues. CDR1 and CDR2 (germline): LNHDA, SQIVND (reference sequence). CDR3 bases: TGTGCCAGTAGTATAGCCGGGACTAGCAGCTACGAGCAGTACTTC. Protein product: CASSIAGTSSYEQYF.

This clonotype was detected ten times or more. At one boundary the junction diverges from the germline segment, which might be a read error. The rearrangement joins TRBV4-3 to TRBJ2-5, with D possibly TRBD1 on 7 matching bases. The CDR3 sequence is 17 residues long. Germline CDR1 is LGHNA and CDR2 is YSLEER. The CDR3 here is CASSKDRAGTYQETQYF. The DNA of the CDR3 is TGCGCCAGCAGCAAAGACAGGGCGGGAACGTACCAAGAGACCCAGTACTTC.

In regard to this clonotype: One end of the junction varies from germline; a read error may be responsible. The CDR3 reads CASSLTPSSGGNGQFF. The CDR3 DNA follows: TGCGCCAGCAGCTTGACCCCGTCTAGCGGGGGCAATGGGCAGTTCTTC. The chain uses TRBV5-1 and TRBJ2-1; 10 nucleotides agree with TRBD2. Germline V lookup: CDR1 SGHRS, CDR2 YFSETQ. CDR3 size: 16 residues.

This clonotype appeared once. DNA of the CDR3: TGTGTTAGCAGTACTCAACGGACAGTATTAGCCAAAAACATTCAGTACTTC. This codes for CVSSTQRTVLAKNIQYF. The chain carries TRBV28 and TRBJ2-4; D perhaps matches TRBD1 (6 bases). This CDR3 is built from 17 residues. Per germline, CDR1 MDHEN and CDR2 SYDVKM.

This clonotype occurred many times. The chain is built from TRBV2 and TRBJ2-1; D is possibly TRBD2 (5 bases). CDR1 SNHLY and CDR2 FYNNEI come from the germline V gene. V shed 7 bases and J shed 5 bases, with 6 bases lying between them. The CDR3 is 11 residues long. This CDR3 reads CASTGNNEQFF. The CDR3 DNA reads TGTGCCAGCACGGGGAACAATGAGCAGTTCTTC.

The chain employs TRBV28 and TRBJ2-7; D uncertain. The V end lost 6 bases, the J end lost 5 bases, and 11 bases lay between the germline ends. CDR1 and CDR2 from the germline V gene are MDHEN and SYDVKM. This CDR3 region has 12 residues. This CDR3 is CASSPPGHEQYF. CDR3 sequence (DNA): TGTGCCAGCAGCCCCCCGGGCCACGAGCAGTACTTC.

The chain has TRBV29-1 and TRBJ2-7; D might be TRBD1 (6 bases). V dropped 7 bases and J dropped 1 base, with 20 bases sitting between them. The V gene's germline CDR1 is SQVTM and CDR2 ANQGSEA. The CDR3 sequence is 15 residues long. Here the CDR3 reads CSDSSGQNLSYEQYF. CDR3 DNA sequence: TGCAGCGACAGTTCCGGACAGAATTTATCCTACGAGCAGTACTTC.

This chain links TRBV5-4 with TRBJ2-7, with 11 bases identical to TRBD2. CDR1 and CDR2 (germline): SGHNT, YYREEE (reference sequence). J lost 1 base, V lost 4 bases, and 4 bases had no gene match. This CDR3 region has 15 residues. The CDR3 reads CASSGLAGGSYEQYF. In nucleotides, the CDR3 is TGTGCCAGCAGCGGACTAGCGGGCGGGTCCTACGAGCAGTACTTC.

The chain joins TRBV7-9 to TRBJ2-1, with a weak D call TRBD1 (6 bases). This CDR3 comprises 16 residues. Trimming cost V 5 bases and J 0 bases, with 14 bases left between them. CDR1 SEHNR and CDR2 FQNEAQ come from the germline V gene (reference sequence). CDR3 residues: CASSGRTASSYNEQFF. The CDR3 nucleotides are TGTGCCAGCAGCGGTCGGACAGCCAGCTCCTACAATGAGCAGTTCTTC.

This clonotype has a count of ten or more. The V call is TRBV29-1, the J call TRBJ1-1; D is unclear. Germline V gives CDR1 SQVTM, CDR2 ANQGSEA. This CDR3 is 12 amino acids long. V was pared by 8 bases and J by 1 base, with 11 bases between. The CDR3 is CSFRPTNTEAFF. The CDR3, as DNA: TGCAGCTTCAGACCGACGAACACTGAAGCTTTCTTT. Full variable domain (outside the CDR3, taken from reference TRBV29-1 and TRBJ1-1): SAVISQKPSRDICQRGTSLTIQCQVDSQVTMMFWYRQQPGQSLTLIATANQGSEATYESGFVIDKFPISRPNLTFSTLTVSNMSPEDSSIYLCSFRPTNTEAFFGQGTRLTVV.

Ten or more counts support this clonotype. The V call is TRBV19, the J call TRBJ1-5; 8 positions agree with TRBD1. With 3 bases clipped from V and 6 bases from J, the junction kept 7 bases outside the gene matches. Germline CDR1 reads LNHDA; CDR2 reads SQIVND (reference sequence). This CDR3 spans 15 amino acids. CDR3 DNA sequence: TGTGCCAGTAGTATCGGACAGGGTCAAGGTCAGCCCCAGCATTTT. Its protein is CASSIGQGQGQPQHF.

As concerns this clonotype: The CDR3 carries no conserved terminal phenylalanine or tryptophan, so it likely arises from a read error. This rearrangement joins TRBV6-2 or TRBV6-3 to TRBJ2-1; possible D gene TRBD2, 5 bases. The germline V gene has CDR1 MNHEY and CDR2 SVGEGT. Trimming removed 6 bases from V and 5 bases from J, with 20 bases in between. This CDR3 is built from 16 residues. CDR3 DNA sequence: TGTGCCAGCAGCCAATATAGCTTTCCCGGGAACAATGAGCAGTTCCTC. It specifies CASSQYSFPGNNEQFL.

As concerns this clonotype: A much bigger clone sits one base away, suggesting this may be a read error. The rearrangement joins TRBV5-1 to TRBJ2-1; 10 nucleotides line up with TRBD2. Germline V CDR1 and CDR2: SGHRS, YFSETQ. The V and J ends lost 4 bases and 7 bases, in that order; junction bases with no gene match: 8. The length of the CDR3 is 15 residues. As DNA, the CDR3 is TGCGCCAGCAGCAATGCTAGCGGGAGTCTAAATGAGCAGTTCTTC. Translating it yields CASSNASGSLNEQFF. The variable domain in full, with the rest retrieved from reference TRBV5-1 and TRBJ2-1, is KAGVTQTPRYLIKTRGQQVTLSCSPISGHRSVSWYQQTPGQGLQFLFEYFSETQRNKGNFPGRFSGRQFSNSRSEMNVSTLELGDSALYLCASSNASGSLNEQFFGPGTRLTVL.

Turning to this clonotype: A junction boundary mismatches the germline segment, possibly from a read error. V is TRBV19 and J is TRBJ2-7, with TRBD1 matching 8 bases. This CDR3 is 15 amino acids long. Germline loops: CDR1 LNHDA, CDR2 SQIVND (reference sequence). The CDR3 bases are TGTGCCAGTAGTATAGGAGGAGGGACAGGCTATGAGCTGTACTTC. As protein: CASSIGGGTGYELYF.

At least ten counts were recorded for this clonotype. This sequence joins TRBV19 and TRBJ2-7; a possible D gene is TRBD2 (6 bases). Germline V CDR1 and CDR2: LNHDA, SQIVND (reference sequence). Trimming shortened V by 6 bases and J by 5 bases, and 23 bases separated the two germline ends. This CDR3 spans 16 amino acids. The CDR3 coding sequence is TGTGCCAGTAGCCTCGGAGGGGCCGGATCAGGGAACGAGCAGTACTTC. The encoded protein is CASSLGGAGSGNEQYF.

The table lists this clonotype with many counts. This chain connects TRBV11-1 to TRBJ2-6; no clear D gene. The CDR3 runs to 15 residues. Per the germline V gene, CDR1 is SGHAT and CDR2 is FQDESV (reference sequence). V was cut by 5 bases and J by 4 bases, with 12 bases left in between. CDR3 bases: TGTGCCAGCAGCACGCTCCGTTTCGGGGCCAACGTCCTGACTTTC. It specifies CASSTLRFGANVLTF. The full variable domain, rest sourced from reference TRBV11-1 and TRBJ2-6, is EAEVAQSPRYKITEKSQAVAFWCDPISGHATLYWYRQILGQGPELLVQFQDESVVDDSQLPKDRFSAERLKGVDSTLKIQPAELGDSAMYLCASSTLRFGANVLTFGAGSRLTVL.

A word on this clonotype: One end of the junction varies from germline; a read error may be responsible. The J gene is TRBJ1-5, the V gene TRBV29-1; D might be TRBD1 (5 bases). The CDR3 runs 13 residues. Per the germline V gene, CDR1 is SQVTM and CDR2 is ANQGSEA. CDR3 amino acids: CSVQFTGDHPQHF. Written as DNA, the CDR3 is TGCAGCGTACAATTCACGGGGGATCATCCCCAGCATTTT.

This clonotype was counted ten times or more. The gene calls are TRBV2 and TRBJ2-6; tentatively, D is TRBD1 or TRBD2 (5 bases each). From germline, CDR1 is SNHLY and CDR2 FYNNEI. The CDR3 runs 18 residues. V was shortened by 7 bases and J by 2 bases, with 21 bases between the two germline ends. CDR3: CASTPVEGSTAGANVLTF. CDR3 nucleotides: TGTGCCAGCACCCCAGTTGAGGGGAGTACGGCTGGGGCCAACGTCCTGACTTTC.

In this sample, this clonotype turned up many times. V usage is TRBV27 and J usage is TRBJ1-2, with 8 positions matching TRBD1. The CDR3 runs 13 residues. The ends lost 4 bases at V and 5 bases at J; junction bases unmatched: 3. Germline V gene sequence: CDR1 MNHEY, CDR2 SMNVEV (reference sequence). Here the CDR3 reads CASSYRTGYGYTF. The DNA of the CDR3 is TGTGCCAGCAGTTACAGGACAGGGTATGGCTACACCTTC.

The rearrangement links TRBV20-1 to TRBJ1-1, with D perhaps TRBD1 (6 bases). The CDR3 spans 14 residues. Germline CDR1 reads DFQATT; CDR2 reads SNEGSKA (reference sequence). V was trimmed by 4 bases and J by 5 bases, leaving 17 bases between them. The CDR3 here is CSAKMVGGGTEAFF. The CDR3, as DNA: TGCAGTGCTAAAATGGTAGGGGGAGGGACTGAAGCTTTCTTT.

The chain links TRBV20-1 to TRBJ2-5; D possibly matches TRBD1 or TRBD2 (5 bases each). This CDR3 is built from 15 residues. Germline V gene data show CDR1 as DFQATT and CDR2 as SNEGSKA (reference sequence). V shed 6 bases and J shed 1 base, with 18 bases lying between them. The CDR3: CSAQGVKDSQETQYF. CDR3 sequence (DNA): TGCAGTGCCCAGGGAGTTAAAGACAGCCAAGAGACCCAGTACTTC.

The chain combines TRBV29-1 with TRBJ1-2; the D is unclear. This CDR3 region has 13 residues. Germline V gives CDR1 SQVTM, CDR2 ANQGSEA. V dropped 3 bases and J dropped 5 bases, with 13 bases sitting between them. The CDR3 sequence is CSVDESSGYGYTF. DNA for the CDR3: TGCAGCGTTGATGAGTCCTCCGGGTATGGCTACACCTTC.

This clonotype was picked up many times. The rearrangement links TRBV6-1 to TRBJ1-5; 12 bases are a match to TRBD1. This CDR3 comprises 16 residues. Germline V CDR1 and CDR2: MNHNS, SASEGT. V lost 5 bases and J lost 6; bases outside the gene matches: 8. CDR3 in DNA: TGTGCCAGCAGTTTCCCGGGACAGGGGGCTGGTCAGCCCCAGCATTTT. Its protein product is CASSFPGQGAGQPQHF.